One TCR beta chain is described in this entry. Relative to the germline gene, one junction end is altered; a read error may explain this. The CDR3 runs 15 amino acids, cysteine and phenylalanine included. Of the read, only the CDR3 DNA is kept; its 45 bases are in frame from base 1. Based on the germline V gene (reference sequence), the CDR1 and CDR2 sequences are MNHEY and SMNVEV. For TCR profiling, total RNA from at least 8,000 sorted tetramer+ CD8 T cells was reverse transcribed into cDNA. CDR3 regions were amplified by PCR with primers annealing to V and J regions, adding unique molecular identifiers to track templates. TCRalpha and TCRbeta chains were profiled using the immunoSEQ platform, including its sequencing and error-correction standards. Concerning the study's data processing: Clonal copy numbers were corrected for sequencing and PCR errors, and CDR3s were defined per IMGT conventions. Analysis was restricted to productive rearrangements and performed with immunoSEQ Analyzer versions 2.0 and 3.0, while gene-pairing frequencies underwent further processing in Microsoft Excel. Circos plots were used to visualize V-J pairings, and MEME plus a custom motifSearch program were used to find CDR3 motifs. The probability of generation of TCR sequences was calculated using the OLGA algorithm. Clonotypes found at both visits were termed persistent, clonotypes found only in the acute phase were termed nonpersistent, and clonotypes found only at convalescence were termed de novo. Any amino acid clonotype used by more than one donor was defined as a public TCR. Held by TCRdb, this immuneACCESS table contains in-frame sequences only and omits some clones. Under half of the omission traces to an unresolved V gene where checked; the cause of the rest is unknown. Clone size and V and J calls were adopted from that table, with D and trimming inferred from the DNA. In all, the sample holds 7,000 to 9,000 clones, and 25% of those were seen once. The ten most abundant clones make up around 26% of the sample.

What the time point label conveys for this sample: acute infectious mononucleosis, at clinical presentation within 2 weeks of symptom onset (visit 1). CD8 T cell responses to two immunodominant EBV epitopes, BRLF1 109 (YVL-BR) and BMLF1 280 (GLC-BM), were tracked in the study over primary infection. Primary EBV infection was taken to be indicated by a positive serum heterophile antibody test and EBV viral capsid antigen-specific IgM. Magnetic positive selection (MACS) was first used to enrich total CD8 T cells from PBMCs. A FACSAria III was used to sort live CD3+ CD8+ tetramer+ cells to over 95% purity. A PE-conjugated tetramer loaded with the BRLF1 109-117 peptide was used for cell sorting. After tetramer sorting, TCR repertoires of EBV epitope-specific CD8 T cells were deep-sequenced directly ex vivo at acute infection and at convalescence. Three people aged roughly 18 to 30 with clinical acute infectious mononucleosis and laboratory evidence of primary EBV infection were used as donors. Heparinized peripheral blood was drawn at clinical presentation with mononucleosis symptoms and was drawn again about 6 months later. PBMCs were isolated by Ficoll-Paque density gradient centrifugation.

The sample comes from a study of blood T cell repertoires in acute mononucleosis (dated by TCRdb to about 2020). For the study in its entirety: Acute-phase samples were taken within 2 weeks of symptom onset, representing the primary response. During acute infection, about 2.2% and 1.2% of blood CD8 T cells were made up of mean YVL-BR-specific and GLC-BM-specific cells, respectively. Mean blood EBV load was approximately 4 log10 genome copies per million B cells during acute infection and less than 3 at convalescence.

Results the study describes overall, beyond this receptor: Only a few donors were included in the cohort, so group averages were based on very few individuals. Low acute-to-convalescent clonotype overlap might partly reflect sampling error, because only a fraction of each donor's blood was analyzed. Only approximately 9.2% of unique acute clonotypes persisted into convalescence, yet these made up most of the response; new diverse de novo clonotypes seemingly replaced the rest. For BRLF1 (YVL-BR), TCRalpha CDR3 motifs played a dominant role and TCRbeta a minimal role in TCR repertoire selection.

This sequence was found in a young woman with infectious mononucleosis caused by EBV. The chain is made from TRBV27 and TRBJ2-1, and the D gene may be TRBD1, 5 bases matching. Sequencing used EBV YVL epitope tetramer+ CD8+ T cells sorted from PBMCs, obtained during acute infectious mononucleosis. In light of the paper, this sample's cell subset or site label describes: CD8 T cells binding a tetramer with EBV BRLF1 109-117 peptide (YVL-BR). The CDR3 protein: CACSPDFGWGGEQFF. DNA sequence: TGTGCCTGCAGTCCCGACTTCGGTTGGGGCGGTGAGCAGTTCTTC.